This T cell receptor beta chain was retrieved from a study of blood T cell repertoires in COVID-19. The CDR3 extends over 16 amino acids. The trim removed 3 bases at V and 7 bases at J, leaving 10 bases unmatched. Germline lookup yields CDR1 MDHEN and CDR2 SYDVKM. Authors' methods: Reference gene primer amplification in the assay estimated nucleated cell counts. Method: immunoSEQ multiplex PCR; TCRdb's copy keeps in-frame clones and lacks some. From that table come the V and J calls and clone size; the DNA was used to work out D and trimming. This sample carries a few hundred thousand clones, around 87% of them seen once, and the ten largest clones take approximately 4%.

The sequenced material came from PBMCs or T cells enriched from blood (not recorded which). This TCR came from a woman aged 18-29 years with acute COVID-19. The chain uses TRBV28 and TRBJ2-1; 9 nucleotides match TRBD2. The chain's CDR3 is CASSFVSGRIGNEQFF. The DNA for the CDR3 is TGTGCCAGCAGTTTCGTTAGCGGGAGAATTGGTAATGAGCAGTTCTTC. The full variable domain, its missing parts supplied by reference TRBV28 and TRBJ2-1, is DVKVTQSSRYLVKRTGEKVFLECVQDMDHENMFWYRQDPGLGLRLIYFSYDVKMKEKGDIPEGYSVSREKKERFSLILESASTNQTSMYLCASSFVSGRIGNEQFFGPGTRLTVL.